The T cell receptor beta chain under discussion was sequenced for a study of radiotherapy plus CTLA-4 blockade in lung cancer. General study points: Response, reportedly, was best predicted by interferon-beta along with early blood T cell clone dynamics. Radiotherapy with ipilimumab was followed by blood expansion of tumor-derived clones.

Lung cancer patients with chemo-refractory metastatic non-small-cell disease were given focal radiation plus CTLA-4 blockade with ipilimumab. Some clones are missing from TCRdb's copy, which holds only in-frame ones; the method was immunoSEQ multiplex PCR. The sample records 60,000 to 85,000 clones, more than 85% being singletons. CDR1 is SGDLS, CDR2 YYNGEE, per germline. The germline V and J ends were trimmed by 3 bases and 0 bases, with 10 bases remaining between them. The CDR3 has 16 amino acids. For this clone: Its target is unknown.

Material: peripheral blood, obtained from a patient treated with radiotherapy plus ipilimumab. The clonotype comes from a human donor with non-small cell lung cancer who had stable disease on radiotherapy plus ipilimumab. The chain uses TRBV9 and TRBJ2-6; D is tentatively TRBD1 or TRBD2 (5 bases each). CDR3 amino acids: CASSAYGGSGANVLTF. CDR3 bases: TGTGCCAGCAGCGCTTATGGGGGCTCTGGGGCCAACGTCCTGACTTTC.